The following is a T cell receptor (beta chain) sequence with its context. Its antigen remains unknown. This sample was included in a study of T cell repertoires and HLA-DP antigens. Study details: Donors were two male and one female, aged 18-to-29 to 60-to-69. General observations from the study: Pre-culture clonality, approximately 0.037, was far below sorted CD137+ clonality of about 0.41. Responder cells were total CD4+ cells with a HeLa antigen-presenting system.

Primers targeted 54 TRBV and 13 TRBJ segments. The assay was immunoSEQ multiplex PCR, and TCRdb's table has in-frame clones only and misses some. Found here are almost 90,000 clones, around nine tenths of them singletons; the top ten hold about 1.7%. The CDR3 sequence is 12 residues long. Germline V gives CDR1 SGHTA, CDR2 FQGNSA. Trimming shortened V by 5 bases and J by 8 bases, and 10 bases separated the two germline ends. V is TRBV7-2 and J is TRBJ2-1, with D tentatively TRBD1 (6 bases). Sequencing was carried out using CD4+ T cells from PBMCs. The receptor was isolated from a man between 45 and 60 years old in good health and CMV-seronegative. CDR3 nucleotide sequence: TGTGCCAGCAGCGCACAGGGAGATGAGCAGTTCTTC. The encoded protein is CASSAQGDEQFF.